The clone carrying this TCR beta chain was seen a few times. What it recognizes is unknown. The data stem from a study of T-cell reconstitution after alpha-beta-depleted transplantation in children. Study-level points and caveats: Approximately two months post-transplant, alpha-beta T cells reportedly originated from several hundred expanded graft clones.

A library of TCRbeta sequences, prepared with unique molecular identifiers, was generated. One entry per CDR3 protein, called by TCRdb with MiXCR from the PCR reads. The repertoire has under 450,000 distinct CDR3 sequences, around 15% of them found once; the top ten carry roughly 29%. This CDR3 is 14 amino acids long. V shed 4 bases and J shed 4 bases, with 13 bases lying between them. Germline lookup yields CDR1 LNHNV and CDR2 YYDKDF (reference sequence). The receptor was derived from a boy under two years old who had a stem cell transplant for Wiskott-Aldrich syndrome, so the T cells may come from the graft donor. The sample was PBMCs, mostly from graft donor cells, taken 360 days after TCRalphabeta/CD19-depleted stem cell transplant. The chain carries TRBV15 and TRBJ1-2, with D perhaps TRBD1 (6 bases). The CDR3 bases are TGTGCCACCAGCATCGGAGGGGGTTCCTATGGCTACACCTTC. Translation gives CATSIGGGSYGYTF.